This T cell receptor (beta chain) was identified in a study of blood T cell repertoires in COVID-19. Study details: Sources were T cells, B-cell-depleted T cells, or PBMCs; the material itself was cDNA or gDNA.

This clone has a single count. Per the study methods: Amplification of reference gene primers provided the estimated nucleated cell counts. TCRdb's copy holds only in-frame clones and misses some; the assay was immunoSEQ multiplex PCR. The DNA gave D and trimming, while V, J and clone size come from that table. The sample includes roughly 70,000 clones, around 89% of them seen just once. This TCR was recovered from a woman of 80 years or more with active COVID-19. Specimen: peripheral blood.

The DNA for the CDR3 is TGCGCCAGCAGGCTCCGGACTAGCGGGAGCGAGCTCTACGAGCAGTACTTC. Its protein is CASRLRTSGSELYEQYF. The chain links TRBV5-1 to TRBJ2-7; 13 bases are shared with TRBD2. Germline V lookup: CDR1 SGHRS, CDR2 YFSETQ. The CDR3 is 17 residues long. The trim removed 5 bases at V and 3 bases at J, leaving 11 bases unmatched.